This passage covers 29 T cell receptor beta chains from one sample sequenced in a study of CD8 T cells in Susac syndrome. Reverse transcription of roughly 0.5 to 1 ug RNA was carried out with random hexamers. TCRdb reprocessed the immunoSEQ multiplex PCR reads with MiXCR, giving one entry per CDR3 protein. The table includes roughly 120,000 distinct CDR3 sequences, around 92% detected once. What was sequenced was CD4+ T cells from PBMCs. Receptors originate from a human donor with multiple sclerosis.

The chain has TRBV12-3 or TRBV12-4 and TRBJ1-6; 9 nucleotides agree with TRBD1. The CDR3 is 16 amino acids. V shed 4 bases, J shed 9 bases, and the junction held 10 bases outside the gene matches. In nucleotides, the CDR3 is TGTGCCAGCAGTTCCGGGGGGGACAGGGCTCTTTCACCCCTCCACTTT. Translating it yields CASSSGGDRALSPLHF.

The chain is built from TRBV6-6 and TRBJ2-3; 7 positions agree with TRBD1. The length of the CDR3 is 15 residues. With V trimmed by 2 bases and J by 11 bases, 13 bases remained unmatched. The germline V gene encodes CDR1 MNHNY and CDR2 SVGAGI (reference sequence). CDR3 region: CASSYVLQGQEGQYF. The CDR3 coding sequence is TGTGCCAGCAGTTACGTCCTACAGGGGCAAGAGGGGCAGTATTTT.

The chain employs TRBV6-2 or TRBV6-3 and TRBJ1-1; D remains ambiguous. CDR3 length equals 14 residues. CDR1 and CDR2 from the germline V gene are MNHEY and SVGEGT. V was trimmed by 6 bases and J by 2 bases, leaving 13 bases between them. CDR3 loop: CASRDAGVNTEAFF. CDR3 coding DNA: TGTGCCAGCAGAGACGCGGGTGTTAACACTGAAGCTTTCTTT.

The chain combines TRBV9 with TRBJ1-3; D is possibly TRBD1 (5 bases). The CDR3 has 16 amino acids. V was clipped by 1 base and J by 7 bases, with 18 bases between them. Germline-derived CDR1 and CDR2 are SGDLS and YYNGEE. CDR3 amino acids: CASSVRDAEVGNTIYF. CDR3 nucleotides: TGTGCCAGCAGCGTACGGGACGCAGAAGTGGGGAACACCATATATTTT.

J is TRBJ2-7 and V is TRBV19; D is uncertain. Trimming shortened V by 10 bases and J by 0 bases, and 19 bases separated the two germline ends. Germline CDR1 reads LNHDA; CDR2 reads SQIVND (reference sequence). This CDR3 region has 15 residues. CDR3: CATRPETKGSYEQYF. The CDR3 nucleotides are TGTGCCACTAGGCCGGAGACAAAAGGCTCCTACGAGCAGTACTTC.

This chain joins TRBV7-3 and TRBJ1-1; D remains ambiguous. Germline V gene data show CDR1 as SGHTA and CDR2 as FQGTGA. The germline V and J ends were trimmed by 5 bases and 1 base, with 11 bases remaining between them. CDR3 length: 14 residues. This CDR3 reads CASSPALSNTEAFF. The CDR3 DNA sequence: TGTGCCAGCAGCCCCGCCTTATCGAACACTGAAGCTTTCTTT.

The chain uses TRBV29-1 and TRBJ2-6, with D hard to call. The CDR3 has 14 residues. The germline V and J ends were trimmed by 5 bases and 1 base, with 9 bases remaining between them. The germline gives CDR1 SQVTM, CDR2 ANQGSEA. This CDR3 is CSVTQTSGANVLTF. In nucleotides, the CDR3 is TGCAGCGTTACCCAAACATCTGGGGCCAACGTCCTGACTTTC.

CDR3 nucleotides: TGTGCCATCAGTGCGGCATACCAGGGGCGGAATCAGCCCCAGCATTTT. As protein: CAISAAYQGRNQPQHF. The chain employs TRBV10-3 and TRBJ1-5, with D perhaps matching TRBD1 (6 bases). Germline-derived CDR1 and CDR2 are ENHRY and SYGVKD. V lost 4 bases and J 4 bases, leaving 17 bases between the germline ends. The CDR3 loop spans 16 amino acids.

The chain carries TRBV5-1 and TRBJ2-2; 9 bases line up with TRBD1. Germline CDR1 reads SGHRS; CDR2 reads YFSETQ. The CDR3 is 16 amino acids. The V and J ends lost 4 bases and 5 bases, in that order; junction bases with no gene match: 9. Here the CDR3 DNA reads TGCGCCAGCAGCCCTCCGGGACAGGGAATGACCGGGGAGCTGTTTTTT. Residues: CASSPPGQGMTGELFF.

V and J are TRBV6-5 and TRBJ1-1; D is uncertain. The CDR3 loop spans 13 amino acids. The V gene lost 6 bases and the J gene lost 0 bases, with 8 bases spanning the gap. Germline V lookup: CDR1 MNHEY, CDR2 SVGAGI. CDR3 amino acids: CASRVQMNTEAFF. The CDR3 DNA reads as TGTGCCAGCAGGGTACAGATGAACACTGAAGCTTTCTTT.

This clonotype was counted once. The gene calls are TRBV18 and TRBJ2-3; TRBD1 matches at 8 bases. Trimming at V came to 2 bases and at J to 2 bases, leaving 6 bases not matched to a gene. CDR3 size: 16 residues. Germline V gene data show CDR1 as KGHSH and CDR2 as LQKENI. The CDR3 protein is CASSPADRAHTDTQYF. CDR3 DNA sequence: TGTGCCAGCTCACCAGCGGACAGGGCCCACACAGATACGCAGTATTTT.

This chain uses TRBV12-3 or TRBV12-4 with TRBJ1-5; 8 positions match TRBD1. J gave up 5 bases and V 6 bases, and 6 bases lay outside the gene matches. The CDR3 covers 14 residues. Written as DNA, the CDR3 is TGTGCCAGCAGGAATACAGGGGGTGATCAGCCCCAGCATTTT. This sequence encodes CASRNTGGDQPQHF.

The chain employs TRBV6-1 and TRBJ2-3, with 7 bases fitting TRBD1. The CDR3 totals 14 residues. J was trimmed by 3 bases and V by 3 bases; bases with no gene match: 3. Germline loops: CDR1 MNHNS, CDR2 SASEGT. The DNA of the CDR3 is TGTGCCAGCAGTGAGACAGGGCCTACAGATACGCAGTATTTT. Encoded protein: CASSETGPTDTQYF.

The rearrangement uses TRBV30 and TRBJ1-5; the match to TRBD1 covers 7 bases. J was trimmed by 5 bases and V by 2 bases; bases with no gene match: 6. This CDR3 is 14 amino acids long. Germline loops: CDR1 GTSNPN, CDR2 SVGIG (reference sequence). As DNA, the CDR3 is TGTGCCTGGAGTCCGACAGGGCCGGATCAGCCCCAGCATTTT. Protein product: CAWSPTGPDQPQHF.

The rearrangement links TRBV6-1 to TRBJ2-7; D not certain. Germline-derived CDR1 and CDR2 are MNHNS and SASEGT. The CDR3 covers 16 residues. V lost 1 base and J lost 3, with 16 bases in between. CDR3 protein: CASSEVVGLSRYEQYF. DNA of the CDR3: TGTGCCAGCAGTGAAGTGGTAGGGTTAAGCCGCTACGAGCAGTACTTC.

V and J are TRBV14 and TRBJ1-3; D is unresolved. CDR3 length: 14 amino acids. The V gene's germline CDR1 is SGHDN and CDR2 FVKESK. V lost 5 bases, J lost 0 bases, and 8 bases lay in between. CDR3 coding DNA: TGTGCCAGCAGCTCCCGGGACTCTGGAAACACCATATATTTT. Translating gives CASSSRDSGNTIYF.

The chain recombines TRBV20-1 with TRBJ2-7; tentative D call: TRBD2 (7 bases). Germline loops: CDR1 DFQATT, CDR2 SNEGSKA (reference sequence). This CDR3 is 15 amino acids long. V gave up 1 base and J gave up 4 bases, with 17 bases separating them. In DNA, the CDR3 is TGCAGTGCTAGAGGGGGGGGCACCGGCTATTACGAGCAGTACTTC. Its protein is CSARGGGTGYYEQYF.

This clonotype was seen more than once but under ten times. The chain couples TRBV18 to TRBJ1-3; tentative D call: TRBD1 (5 bases). CDR3 length: 14 amino acids. Germline CDR1 KGHSH, CDR2 LQKENI. The V and J ends lost 3 bases and 4 bases respectively, with 10 bases between them. The CDR3 here is CASSPGTGGNTIYF. The CDR3 nucleotides read TGTGCCAGCTCACCCGGGACGGGCGGAAACACCATATATTTT.

This rearrangement joins TRBV7-2 to TRBJ1-2; no clear D. This CDR3 is built from 14 residues. The V and J ends lost 0 bases and 8 bases respectively, with 13 bases between them. The V gene's germline CDR1 is SGHTA and CDR2 FQGNSA. This CDR3 reads CASSLAGWAGGYTF. In nucleotides, the CDR3 is TGTGCCAGCAGCTTAGCCGGGTGGGCGGGAGGCTACACCTTC.

J is TRBJ2-2 and V is TRBV28; D possibly corresponds to TRBD1 (6 bases). Trimming stripped 5 bases from V and 3 bases from J, with 10 bases between. Germline V gives CDR1 MDHEN, CDR2 SYDVKM. The length of the CDR3 is 14 residues. The CDR3 DNA is TGTGCCAGCAGTGTCGCAGGGGACACCGGGGAGCTGTTTTTT. This translates into CASSVAGDTGELFF.

This clonotype was seen just once. The chain links TRBV3-1 to TRBJ2-7; tentatively, D is TRBD2 (5 bases). With 3 bases removed from V and 5 bases from J, the gap between germline ends came to 11 bases. Germline V CDR1 and CDR2: LGHDT, YNNKEL (reference sequence). The CDR3 length is 13 residues. The CDR3 spells CASSQWQEDEQYF. The CDR3 DNA sequence: TGTGCCAGCAGCCAGTGGCAGGAGGACGAGCAGTACTTC.

CDR3 residues: CASSVVATTYEQYF. The CDR3 nucleotides read TGTGCCAGCAGTGTTGTGGCTACCACCTACGAGCAGTACTTC. The V call is TRBV2, the J call TRBJ2-7; D is ambiguous. CDR3 size: 14 residues. Germline V gene data show CDR1 as SNHLY and CDR2 as FYNNEI. V lost 4 bases, J lost 2 bases, and 12 bases lay in between.

This chain connects TRBV5-6 to TRBJ1-3; D not certain. The V gene's germline CDR1 is SGHDT and CDR2 YYEEEE. V shed 2 bases and J shed 0 bases, with 6 bases lying between them. The CDR3 loop spans 14 amino acids. Here the CDR3 DNA reads TGTGCCAGCAGCTTACCCGGCTCTGGAAACACCATATATTTT. It yields the protein CASSLPGSGNTIYF.

In its sample, this clonotype was seen once. V usage is TRBV11-2 and J usage is TRBJ2-7; D might be TRBD2 (6 bases). Germline loops: CDR1 SGHAT, CDR2 FQNNGV. Trimming cost V 0 bases and J 9 bases, with 12 bases left between them. The length of the CDR3 is 13 residues. The CDR3, as DNA: TGTGCCAGCAGCTTAGAGGGGGGTATTGGGCAGTACTTC. Translating gives CASSLEGGIGQYF.

The genes are TRBV7-2 and TRBJ1-1; perhaps TRBD1 as D (6 bases). This CDR3 spans 12 amino acids. Germline V gene lookup returns CDR1 SGHTA and CDR2 FQGNSA. Trimming left V 5 bases short and J 8 bases short, with 12 bases between. This chain's CDR3 is CASSPRDNEAFF. DNA of the CDR3: TGTGCCAGCAGCCCCCGGGACAACGAAGCTTTCTTT.

The chain joins TRBV12-5 to TRBJ1-2, with D hard to call. Trimming shortened V by 2 bases and J by 7 bases, and 14 bases separated the two germline ends. Germline V gene data show CDR1 as LGHNT and CDR2 as FRNRAP. The CDR3 has 14 residues. CDR3 in DNA: TGTGCTAGTGGTTTGCCCCCGGTAGAACCTGGCTACACCTTC. It translates to CASGLPPVEPGYTF.

V and J are TRBV24-1 and TRBJ2-3; 12 positions match TRBD2. CDR1 is KGHDR and CDR2 is SFDVKD in the germline V gene. The CDR3 is 15 amino acids. Trimming cost V 6 bases and J 4 bases; bases outside gene matches: 4. Written as DNA, the CDR3 is TGTGCCACCAGTCTGACTAGCGGGGGAGCAGATACGCAGTATTTT. Its protein product is CATSLTSGGADTQYF.

The V call is TRBV28, the J call TRBJ1-2; perhaps TRBD1 as D (6 bases). V lost 5 bases, J lost 8 bases, and 12 bases lay in between. CDR1 is MDHEN and CDR2 is SYDVKM in the germline V gene. The CDR3 contains 12 residues. The CDR3 bases are TGTGCCAGCAGTCTCGGACAGAGGGGCTACACCTTC. Its protein product is CASSLGQRGYTF.

The chain combines TRBV10-3 with TRBJ2-3; 7 bases line up with TRBD1. V gave up 11 bases and J gave up 5 bases; unmatched junction bases: 16. Germline V gene data show CDR1 as ENHRY and CDR2 as SYGVKD. The CDR3 runs 15 residues. The CDR3 sequence is CASYGTTGVGDTQYF. In DNA form, the CDR3 reads TGTGCCTCCTACGGCACCACAGGGGTGGGAGATACGCAGTATTTT.